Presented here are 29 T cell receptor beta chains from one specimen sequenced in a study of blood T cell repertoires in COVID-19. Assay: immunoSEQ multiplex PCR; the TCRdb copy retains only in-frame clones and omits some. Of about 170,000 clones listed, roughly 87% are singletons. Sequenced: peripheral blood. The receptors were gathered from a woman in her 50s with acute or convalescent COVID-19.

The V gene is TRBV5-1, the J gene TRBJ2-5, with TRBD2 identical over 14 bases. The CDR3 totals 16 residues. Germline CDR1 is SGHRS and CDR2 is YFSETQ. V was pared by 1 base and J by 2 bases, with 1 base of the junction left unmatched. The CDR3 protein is CASSLRLAGGQETQYF. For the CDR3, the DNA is TGCGCCAGCAGCTTGAGACTAGCGGGAGGGCAAGAGACCCAGTACTTC.

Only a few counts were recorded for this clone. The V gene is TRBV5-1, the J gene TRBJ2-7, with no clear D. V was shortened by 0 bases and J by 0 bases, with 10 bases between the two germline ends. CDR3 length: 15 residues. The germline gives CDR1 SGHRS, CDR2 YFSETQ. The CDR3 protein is CASSLGLFSSYEQYF. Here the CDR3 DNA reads TGCGCCAGCAGCTTGGGTCTGTTTAGCTCCTACGAGCAGTACTTC. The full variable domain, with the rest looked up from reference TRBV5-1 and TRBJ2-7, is KAGVTQTPRYLIKTRGQQVTLSCSPISGHRSVSWYQQTPGQGLQFLFEYFSETQRNKGNFPGRFSGRQFSNSRSEMNVSTLELGDSALYLCASSLGLFSSYEQYFGPGTRLTVT.

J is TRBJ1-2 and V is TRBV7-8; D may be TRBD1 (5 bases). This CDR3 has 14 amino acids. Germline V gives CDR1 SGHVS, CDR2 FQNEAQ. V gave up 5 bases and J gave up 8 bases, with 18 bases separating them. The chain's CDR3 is CASSLKGLSSGYTF. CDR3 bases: TGTGCCAGCAGCCTAAAGGGGCTCTCCTCCGGCTACACCTTC.

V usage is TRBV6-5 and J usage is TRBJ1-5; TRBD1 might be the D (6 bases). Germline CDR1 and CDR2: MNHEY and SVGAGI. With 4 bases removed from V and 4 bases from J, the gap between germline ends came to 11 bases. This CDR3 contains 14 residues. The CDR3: CASSSGQLNQPQHF. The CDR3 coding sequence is TGTGCCAGCAGTTCGGGACAATTAAATCAGCCCCAGCATTTT.

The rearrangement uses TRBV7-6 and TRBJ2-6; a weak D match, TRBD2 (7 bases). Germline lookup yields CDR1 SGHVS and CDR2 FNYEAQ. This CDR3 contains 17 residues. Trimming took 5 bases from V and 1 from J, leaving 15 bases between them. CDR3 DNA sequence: TGTGCCAGCAGCCCGAGAGGGGGGGCGTCTGGGGCCAACGTCCTGACTTTC. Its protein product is CASSPRGGASGANVLTF.

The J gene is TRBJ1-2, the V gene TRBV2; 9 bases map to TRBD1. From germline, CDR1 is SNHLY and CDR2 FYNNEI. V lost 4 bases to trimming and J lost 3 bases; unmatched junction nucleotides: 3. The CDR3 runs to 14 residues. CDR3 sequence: CASSGTGGHYGYTF. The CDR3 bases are TGTGCCAGCAGTGGAACAGGGGGCCACTATGGCTACACCTTC.

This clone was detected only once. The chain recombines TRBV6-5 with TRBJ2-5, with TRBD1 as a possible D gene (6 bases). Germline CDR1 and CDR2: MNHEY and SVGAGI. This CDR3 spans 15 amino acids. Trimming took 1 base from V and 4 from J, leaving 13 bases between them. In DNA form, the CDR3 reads TGTGCCAGCAGTTACTTTACAGGGATCTCAGAGACCCAGTACTTC. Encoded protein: CASSYFTGISETQYF.

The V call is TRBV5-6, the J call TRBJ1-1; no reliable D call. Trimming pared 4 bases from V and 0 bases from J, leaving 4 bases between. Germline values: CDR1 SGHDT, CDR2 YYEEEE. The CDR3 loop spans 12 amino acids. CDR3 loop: CASSLMNTEAFF. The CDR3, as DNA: TGTGCCAGCAGCCTTATGAACACTGAAGCTTTCTTT.

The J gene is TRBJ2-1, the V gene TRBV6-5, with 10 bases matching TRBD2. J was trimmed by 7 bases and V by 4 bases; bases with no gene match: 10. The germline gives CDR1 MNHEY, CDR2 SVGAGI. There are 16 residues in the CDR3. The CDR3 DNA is TGTGCCAGCAGTTCCACTCTAGCGGGGGAAAATAATGAGCAGTTCTTC. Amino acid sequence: CASSSTLAGENNEQFF.

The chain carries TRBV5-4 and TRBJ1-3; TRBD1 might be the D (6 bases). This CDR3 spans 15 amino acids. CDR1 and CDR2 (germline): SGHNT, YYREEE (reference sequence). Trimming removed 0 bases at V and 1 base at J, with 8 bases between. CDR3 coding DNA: TGTGCCAGCAGCTTGGCAGGGGCTTCTGGAAACACCATATATTTT. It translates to CASSLAGASGNTIYF.

For the CDR3, the DNA is TGTGCCAGCAGTTTCAGGGGCGCGTTGGACAATGAGCAGTTCTTC. Its translation is CASSFRGALDNEQFF. The chain combines TRBV27 with TRBJ2-1, with D perhaps TRBD1 (6 bases). V dropped 3 bases and J dropped 5 bases, with 14 bases sitting between them. The germline CDR1 and CDR2 sequences are MNHEY and SMNVEV (reference sequence). The CDR3 is 15 residues long.

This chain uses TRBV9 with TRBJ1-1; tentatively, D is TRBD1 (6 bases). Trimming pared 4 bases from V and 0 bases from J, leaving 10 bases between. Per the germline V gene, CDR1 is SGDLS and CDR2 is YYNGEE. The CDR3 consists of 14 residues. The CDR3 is CASSPGQMNTEAFF. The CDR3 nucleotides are TGTGCCAGCAGCCCAGGACAGATGAACACTGAAGCTTTCTTT.

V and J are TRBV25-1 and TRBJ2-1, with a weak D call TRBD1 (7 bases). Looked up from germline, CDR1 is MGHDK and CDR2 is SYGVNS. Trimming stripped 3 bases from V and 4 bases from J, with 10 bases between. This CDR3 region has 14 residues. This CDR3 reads CASSEGGQYNEQFF. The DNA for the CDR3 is TGTGCCAGCAGTGAGGGGGGACAGTACAATGAGCAGTTCTTC.

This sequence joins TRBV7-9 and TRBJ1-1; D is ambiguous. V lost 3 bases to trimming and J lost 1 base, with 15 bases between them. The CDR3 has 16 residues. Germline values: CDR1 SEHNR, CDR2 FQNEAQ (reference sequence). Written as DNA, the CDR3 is TGTGCCAGCAGCTTGGAGGGAGGCAGCTCGAACACTGAAGCTTTCTTT. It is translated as CASSLEGGSSNTEAFF.

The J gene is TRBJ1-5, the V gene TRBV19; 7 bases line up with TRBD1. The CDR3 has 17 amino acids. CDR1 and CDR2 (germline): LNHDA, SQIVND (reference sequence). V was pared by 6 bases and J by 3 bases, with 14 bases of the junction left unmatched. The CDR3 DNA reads TGTGCCAGTAGCCCAGCAGGGGGGCAAAGGGCCAATCAGCCCCAGCATTTT. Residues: CASSPAGGQRANQPQHF.

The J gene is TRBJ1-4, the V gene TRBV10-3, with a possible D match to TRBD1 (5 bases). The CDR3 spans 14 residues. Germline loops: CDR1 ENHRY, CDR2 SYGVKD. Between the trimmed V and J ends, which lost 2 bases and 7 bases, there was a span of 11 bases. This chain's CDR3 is CAISEAGKGEKLFF. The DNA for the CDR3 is TGTGCCATCAGTGAGGCAGGGAAGGGTGAAAAACTGTTTTTT.

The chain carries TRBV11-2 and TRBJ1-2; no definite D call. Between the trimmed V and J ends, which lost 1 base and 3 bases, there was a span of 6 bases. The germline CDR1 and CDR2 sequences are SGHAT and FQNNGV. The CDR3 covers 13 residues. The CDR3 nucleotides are TGTGCCAGCAGCTTAGCCCCCGACTATGGCTACACCTTC. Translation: CASSLAPDYGYTF.

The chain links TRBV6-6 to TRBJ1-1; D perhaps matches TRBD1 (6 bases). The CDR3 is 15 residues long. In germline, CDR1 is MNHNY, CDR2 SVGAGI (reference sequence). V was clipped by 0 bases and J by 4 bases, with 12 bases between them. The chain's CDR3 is CASSYSQGPGTEAFF. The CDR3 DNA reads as TGTGCCAGCAGTTACTCGCAGGGGCCGGGCACTGAAGCTTTCTTT.

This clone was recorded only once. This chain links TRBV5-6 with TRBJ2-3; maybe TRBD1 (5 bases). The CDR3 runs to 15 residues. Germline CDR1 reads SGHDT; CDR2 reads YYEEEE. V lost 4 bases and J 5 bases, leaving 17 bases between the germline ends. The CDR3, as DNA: TGTGCCAGCAGCACAATGGAGCAGGGTAAAGATACGCAGTATTTT. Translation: CASSTMEQGKDTQYF.

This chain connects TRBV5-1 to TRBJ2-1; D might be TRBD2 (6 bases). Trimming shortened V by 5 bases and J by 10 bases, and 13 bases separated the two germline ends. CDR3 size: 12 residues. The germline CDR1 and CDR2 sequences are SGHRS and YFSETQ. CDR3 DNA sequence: TGCGCCAGCAGTCGCCTAGCGACCGAGCAGTTCTTC. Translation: CASSRLATEQFF. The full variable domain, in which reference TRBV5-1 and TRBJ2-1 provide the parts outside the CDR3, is KAGVTQTPRYLIKTRGQQVTLSCSPISGHRSVSWYQQTPGQGLQFLFEYFSETQRNKGNFPGRFSGRQFSNSRSEMNVSTLELGDSALYLCASSRLATEQFFGPGTRLTVL.

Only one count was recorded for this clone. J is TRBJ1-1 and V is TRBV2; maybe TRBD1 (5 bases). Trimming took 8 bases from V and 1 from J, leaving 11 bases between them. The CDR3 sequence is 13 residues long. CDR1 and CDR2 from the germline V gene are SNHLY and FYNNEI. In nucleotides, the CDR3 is TGTGCCAGCCTCGGACACCCGAACACTGAAGCTTTCTTT. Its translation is CASLGHPNTEAFF.

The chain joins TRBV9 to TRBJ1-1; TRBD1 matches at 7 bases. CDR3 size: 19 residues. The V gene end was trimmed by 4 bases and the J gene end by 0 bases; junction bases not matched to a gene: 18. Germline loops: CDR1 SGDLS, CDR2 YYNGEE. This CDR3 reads CASSIRAGRTGPLNTEAFF. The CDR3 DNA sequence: TGTGCCAGCAGCATAAGGGCGGGGAGGACAGGACCTTTGAACACTGAAGCTTTCTTT.

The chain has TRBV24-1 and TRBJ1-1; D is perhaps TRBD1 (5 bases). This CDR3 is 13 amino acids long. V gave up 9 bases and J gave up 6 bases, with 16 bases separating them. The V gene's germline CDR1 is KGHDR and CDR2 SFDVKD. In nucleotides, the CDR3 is TGTGCCACCGCGGATGGGGGGAGGGCTGAAGCTTTCTTT. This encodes CATADGGRAEAFF.

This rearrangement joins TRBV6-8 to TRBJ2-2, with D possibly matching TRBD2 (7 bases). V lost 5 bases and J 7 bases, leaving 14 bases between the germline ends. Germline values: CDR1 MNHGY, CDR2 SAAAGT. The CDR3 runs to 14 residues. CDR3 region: CASSPRGHDGELFF. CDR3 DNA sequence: TGTGCCAGCAGTCCGCGGGGGCACGACGGGGAGCTGTTTTTT.

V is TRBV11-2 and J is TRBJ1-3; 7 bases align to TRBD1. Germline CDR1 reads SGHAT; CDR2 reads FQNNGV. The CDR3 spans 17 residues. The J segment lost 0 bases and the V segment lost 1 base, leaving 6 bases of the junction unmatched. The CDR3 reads CASSLVSGQFSGNTIYF. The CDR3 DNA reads TGTGCCAGCAGCTTAGTCTCGGGACAGTTCTCTGGAAACACCATATATTTT.

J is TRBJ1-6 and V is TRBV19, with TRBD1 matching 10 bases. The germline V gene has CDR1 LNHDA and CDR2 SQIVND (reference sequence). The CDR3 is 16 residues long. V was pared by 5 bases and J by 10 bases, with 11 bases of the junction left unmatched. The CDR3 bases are TGTGCCAGTAGTCCCGGGACAGGGGTGGTAAGGTCACCCCTCCACTTT. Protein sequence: CASSPGTGVVRSPLHF.

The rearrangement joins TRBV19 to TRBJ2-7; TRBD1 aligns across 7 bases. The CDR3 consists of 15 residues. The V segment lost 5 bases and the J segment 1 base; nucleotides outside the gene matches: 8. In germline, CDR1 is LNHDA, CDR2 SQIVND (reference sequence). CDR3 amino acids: CASSPRTGFSYEQYF. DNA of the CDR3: TGTGCCAGTAGTCCTCGGACAGGTTTTTCCTACGAGCAGTACTTC.

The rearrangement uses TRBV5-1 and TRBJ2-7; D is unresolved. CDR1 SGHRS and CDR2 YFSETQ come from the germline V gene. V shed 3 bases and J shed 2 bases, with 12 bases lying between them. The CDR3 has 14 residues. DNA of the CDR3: TGCGCCAGCAGCTCCCCGGCGGCTCCCTACGAGCAGTACTTC. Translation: CASSSPAAPYEQYF.

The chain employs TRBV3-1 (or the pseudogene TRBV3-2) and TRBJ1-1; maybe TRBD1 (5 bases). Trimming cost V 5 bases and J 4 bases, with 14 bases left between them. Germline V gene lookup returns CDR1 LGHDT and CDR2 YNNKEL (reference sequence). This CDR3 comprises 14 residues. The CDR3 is CASSAGGSGTEAFF. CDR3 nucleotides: TGTGCCAGCAGCGCGGGGGGGTCGGGCACTGAAGCTTTCTTT.